This T cell receptor (beta chain) was sequenced in a study of tumor and adjacent non-tumor tissue in lung cancer (dated by TCRdb to 2016 to 2019). Study-wide context: The cohort included under 15 adenocarcinoma, a couple of squamous cell carcinoma and 1 small cell lung cancer patients. Ages among the 15 or so patients ranged from roughly 31 to 76 years, there were 10 men and 5 women, and disease was at TNM stage I to III. Sequencing produced about 130,000,000 productive TCRbeta reads in total, an average of approximately 4.1 million reads per sample. Bulk TCRbeta repertoires were compared between lung tumor tissue and matched distant non-tumor lung tissue obtained from 15 lung cancer patients. TCRbeta CDR3 sequencing was performed on a few dozen paired specimens, with one tumor sample and one normal lung sample collected per patient.

The CDR3 holds 15 amino acids from the cysteine to the phenylalanine. Left in the record is the CDR3 DNA by itself, 45 bases read in frame from the first base. The germline V gene provides CDR1 LGHNA and CDR2 YSLEER. General conclusions and limits of the study: Because peripheral blood was not sequenced, blood TCRbeta repertoires in the lung cancer patients of the study were not examined. In normal lung, the top 100 clones accounted for a significantly larger cumulative share of the repertoire than in tumor tissue. Significantly higher TCR diversity (inverse Simpson) was observed in tumor tissue than in normal lung tissue (roughly 390 vs 170, P = 0.0075, Mann-Whitney U test). The sequencing platform is not named in the methods, and unique molecular identifiers are not mentioned. Significantly higher TCR diversity was found in younger patients, and higher tumor TCR diversity was associated with shorter overall and disease-free survival. Only about 15 patients were in the cohort, and the authors stated that larger samples and more detailed clinical data are needed.

The library was produced with multiplex PCR. Instrument on record: Illumina HiSeq 2500. Following protocols modified from ARM-PCR, the researchers constructed TCRbeta libraries through three rounds of nested PCR with primers (Table S4). Before sequencing, PCR products in the 200-500 bp range were cut out of the gel and cleaned up using the QIAquick gel extraction kit. The source study handled its data this way. Trimmomatic was used to clean the reads, FLASH was used to merge the reads into complete CDR3 sequences, and MiTCR was used to assign the reads to V(D)J germline segments. Clonal diversity was calculated as the inverse Simpson's index using VDJtools. In-frame sequences without a premature stop codon were defined as productive reads. The public reads were reanalyzed by TCRdb: fastp trimming at Q25, MiXCR alignment, in-frame beta chains only. Rows with a matching CDR3 protein are joined into one entry that keeps the most common DNA and genes. These V and J calls originate from TCRdb's pipeline instead of the authors' own analysis. Across this sample there are about 110,000 distinct CDR3 sequences, with 75% seen only once. The ten largest make up around a third of the sample.

Bulk unsorted tissue served as the source for RNA extraction, and RNA quality was assessed using a NanoDrop ND-1000 and an Agilent 2100. All donors had newly diagnosed lung cancer, had not received prior chemotherapy, and were admitted for thoracic surgery in China between August and November 2014. Anyone who had undergone radiotherapy or chemotherapy before, or who had another cancer at the same time, was left out of the study. Surgical tissue pieces of about 1-2.2 cm3 were preserved in RNAlater solution and were kept at -80 degrees C until use. As to this clonotype: Its antigen is unknown. Relative to the germline gene, one junction end is altered; a read error may explain this.

The sequence was collected from a woman aged 55-75 years with non-small cell lung cancer. The sequenced sample consisted of lung tumor tissue. The chain couples TRBV4-3 to TRBJ2-6; 7 central bases correspond to TRBD1. The CDR3 sequence is CANNQGTAGAYVLTF. The DNA sequence follows: TGCGCCAACAACCAAGGGACAGCTGGGGCCTACGTCCTGACTTTC.